The rows below give T cell receptor beta chains drawn from one sample of a study of blood T cell repertoires in COVID-19. Sequencing used immunoSEQ multiplex PCR; TCRdb keeps in-frame clones, though not all of them. The sample consists of under 200,000 clones, more than 70% of them appearing once. Sample: peripheral blood. These receptors originate from a man in his late teens or twenties with active or convalescent COVID-19. The CDR3 runs from the conserved cysteine through the conserved F or W. A D gene is named only where the DNA matches it firmly. Size is omitted from some rows. Given values are once, few, many or a class for expanded clones.

NA	TRBV6-5	NA	TRBJ1-1	CASRWTRSTEAFF	TGTGCCAGCAGATGGACAAGGAGCACTGAAGCTTTCTTT
TRBD1	TRBV27	NA	TRBJ2-5	CASRTDRLQETQYF	TGTGCCAGCAGGACGGACAGGCTCCAAGAGACCCAGTACTTC
NA	TRBV6-1	NA	TRBJ2-7	CASSEAPDNEQYF	TGTGCCAGCAGTGAAGCGCCGGACAACGAGCAGTACTTC
NA	TRBV12-3/TRBV12-4	NA	TRBJ1-3	CASSPWRGNTIYF	TGTGCCAGTTCTCCTTGGAGGGGAAACACCATATATTTT
TRBD1	TRBV12-5	NA	TRBJ2-5	CASALTTGVETQYF	TGTGCTAGTGCCCTTACGACAGGGGTGGAGACCCAGTACTTC
TRBD1	TRBV18	NA	TRBJ2-6	CASSPQPGGVSGANVLTF	TGTGCCAGCTCACCACAGCCAGGGGGCGTATCTGGGGCCAACGTCCTGACTTTC
NA	TRBV11-2	once	TRBJ1-3	CASSLVPGSGNTIYF	TGTGCCAGCAGCTTAGTCCCAGGCTCTGGAAACACCATATATTTT
NA	TRBV3-1/TRBV3-2	NA	TRBJ1-2	CASSQGRTSGGYTF	TGTGCCAGCAGCCAAGGCCGGACGTCGGGGGGCTACACCTTC
NA	TRBV25-1	NA	TRBJ1-6	CASSPGQANSPLHF	TGTGCCAGCAGTCCCGGACAAGCGAATTCACCCCTCCACTTT
NA	TRBV7-8	NA	TRBJ1-1	CASSLEGRNTEAFF	TGTGCCAGCAGCTTGGAGGGTAGGAACACTGAAGCTTTCTTT
NA	TRBV4-2	NA	TRBJ2-5	CASSQRAPGTETQYF	TGTGCCAGCAGCCAAAGAGCCCCAGGGACTGAGACCCAGTACTTC
TRBD2	TRBV28	NA	TRBJ2-7	CASSSPGLAYLSYEQYF	TGTGCCAGCAGTTCCCCGGGACTAGCGTACCTCTCCTACGAGCAGTACTTC
NA	TRBV4-2	NA	TRBJ1-5	CASSQDRRGPGNQPQHF	TGTGCCAGCAGCCAAGATAGGAGGGGCCCAGGCAATCAGCCCCAGCATTTT
TRBD1	TRBV7-3	NA	TRBJ1-1	CASSLMGQGEGTEAFF	TGTGCCAGCAGCTTAATGGGACAGGGAGAGGGCACTGAAGCTTTCTTT
NA	TRBV7-6	NA	TRBJ2-7	CASSLGSNPREQYF	TGTGCCAGCAGCTTAGGATCAAACCCGAGGGAGCAGTACTTC
NA	TRBV7-6	NA	TRBJ1-1	CASSSQGGGNTEAFF	TGTGCCAGCAGCTCTCAGGGAGGGGGGAACACTGAAGCTTTCTTT